Here is one TCR beta chain with its context. The antigen remains undetermined. Other nucleotide sequences from this sample produce the same CDR3. Germline CDR1 is SNHLY and CDR2 is FYNNEI. V gave up 2 bases and J gave up 4 bases, with 6 bases separating them. CDR3 length equals 12 residues. The table came from immunoSEQ multiplex PCR; TCRdb's copy has only in-frame clones and leaves some out. The data hold about 120,000 clones, with 85% observed a single time. The data are from a study of cytomegalovirus exposure and HLA in healthy donors. Study as a whole: The same platform as the approximately 660 first-cohort repertoires was used for the 95 to 150 validation repertoires, a later analysis reported.

Study-level results: According to a subsequent analysis, TCR clusters identified in the first cohort showed a tendency to co-occur across the 100 to 150 validation repertoires. Many donors shared some public TCRs, even though most TCR sequences were rare.

This chain uses TRBV2 with TRBJ2-7; D may be TRBD2 (5 bases). Sequencing was carried out using PBMCs. The origin of this receptor is a woman aged 30 to 39 in good health and CMV-seronegative. The CDR3 sequence is CASSERGYEQYF. The CDR3 DNA is TGTGCCAGCAGTGAACGGGGATACGAGCAGTACTTC.